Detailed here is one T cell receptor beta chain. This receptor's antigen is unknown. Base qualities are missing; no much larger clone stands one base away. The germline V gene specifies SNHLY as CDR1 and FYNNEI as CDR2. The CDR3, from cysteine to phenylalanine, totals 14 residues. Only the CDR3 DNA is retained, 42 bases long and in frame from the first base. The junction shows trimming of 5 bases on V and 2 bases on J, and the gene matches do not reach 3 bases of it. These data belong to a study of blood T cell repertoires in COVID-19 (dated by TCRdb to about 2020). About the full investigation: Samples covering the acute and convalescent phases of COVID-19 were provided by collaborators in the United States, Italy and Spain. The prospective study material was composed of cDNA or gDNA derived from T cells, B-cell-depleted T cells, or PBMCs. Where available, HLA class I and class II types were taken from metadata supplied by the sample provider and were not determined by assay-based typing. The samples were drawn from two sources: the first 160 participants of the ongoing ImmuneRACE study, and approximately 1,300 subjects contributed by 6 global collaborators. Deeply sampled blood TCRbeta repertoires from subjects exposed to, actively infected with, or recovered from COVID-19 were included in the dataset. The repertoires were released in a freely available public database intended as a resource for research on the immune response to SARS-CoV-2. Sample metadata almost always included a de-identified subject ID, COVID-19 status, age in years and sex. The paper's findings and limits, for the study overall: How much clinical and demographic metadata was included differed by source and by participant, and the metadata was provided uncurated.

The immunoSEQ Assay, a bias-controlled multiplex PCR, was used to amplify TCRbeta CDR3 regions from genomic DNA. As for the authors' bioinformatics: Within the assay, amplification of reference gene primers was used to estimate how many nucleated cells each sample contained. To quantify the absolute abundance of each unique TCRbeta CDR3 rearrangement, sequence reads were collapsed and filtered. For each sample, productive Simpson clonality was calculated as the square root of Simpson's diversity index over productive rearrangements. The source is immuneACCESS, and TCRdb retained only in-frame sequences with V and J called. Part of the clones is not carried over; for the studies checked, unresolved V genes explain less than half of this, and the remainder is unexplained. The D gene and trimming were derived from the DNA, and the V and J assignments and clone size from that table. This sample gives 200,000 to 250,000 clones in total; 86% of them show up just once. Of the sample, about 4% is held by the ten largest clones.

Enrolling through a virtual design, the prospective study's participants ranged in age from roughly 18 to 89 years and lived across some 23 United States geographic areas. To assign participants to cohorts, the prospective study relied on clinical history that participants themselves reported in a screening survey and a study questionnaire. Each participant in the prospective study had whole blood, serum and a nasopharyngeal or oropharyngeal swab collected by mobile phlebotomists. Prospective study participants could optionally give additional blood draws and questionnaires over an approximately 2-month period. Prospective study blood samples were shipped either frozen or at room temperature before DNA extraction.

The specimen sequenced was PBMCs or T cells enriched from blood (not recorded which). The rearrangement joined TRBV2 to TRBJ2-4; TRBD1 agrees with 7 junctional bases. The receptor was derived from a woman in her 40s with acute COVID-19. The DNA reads TGTGCCAGCAGTTGGACAGGAACCAAAAACATTCAGTACTTC. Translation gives CASSWTGTKNIQYF.